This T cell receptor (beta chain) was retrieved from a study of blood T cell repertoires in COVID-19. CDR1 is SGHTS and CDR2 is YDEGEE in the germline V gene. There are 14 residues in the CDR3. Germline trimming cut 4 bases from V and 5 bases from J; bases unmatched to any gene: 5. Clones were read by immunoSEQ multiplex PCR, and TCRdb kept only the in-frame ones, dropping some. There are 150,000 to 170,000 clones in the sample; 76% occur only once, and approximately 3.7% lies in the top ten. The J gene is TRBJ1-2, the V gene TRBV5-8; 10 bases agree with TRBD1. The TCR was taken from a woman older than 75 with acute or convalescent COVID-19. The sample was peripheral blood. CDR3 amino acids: CASSPGQGPYGYTF. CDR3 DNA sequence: TGTGCCAGCAGCCCGGGACAGGGGCCATATGGCTACACCTTC.